This TCR beta chain was captured by sequencing in a study of CD8 T cells in Susac syndrome. Regarding the study as a whole: As acknowledged by the study, its TCR sequencing and HLA analysis included a relatively small number of individuals.

Of note for this clonotype: Its antigen is unknown.

cDNA came from roughly 0.53 to 1 ug RNA primed by random hexamers. immunoSEQ multiplex PCR amplified TCR beta CDR3 across 54 Vbeta, 13 Jbeta. TCRdb analysed the immunoSEQ multiplex PCR reads with MiXCR anew, one entry per CDR3 protein. The data hold about 300,000 distinct CDR3 sequences, with over 75% observed a single time. High-throughput TCR beta sequencing covered peripheral CD8+ and CD4+ T cells. Stable or active relapsing-remitting multiple sclerosis, untreated and meeting revised McDonald criteria, defined the controls. CDR1 KGHDR and CDR2 SFDVKD come from the germline V gene. This CDR3 is 17 amino acids long. Trimming took 3 bases from V and 3 from J; bases not matched to a gene: 12.

This sequence originates from a human donor with multiple sclerosis. What was sequenced was CD8+ T cells from PBMCs. The chain is built from TRBV24-1 and TRBJ2-5; 7 bases fit TRBD1. For the CDR3, the DNA is TGTGCCACCAGTGATCCAACCCCTTGGGGGACAGAAGAGACCCAGTACTTC. Residues: CATSDPTPWGTEETQYF.